The clone carrying this T cell receptor beta chain was detected a few times. This record belongs to a study of blood T cell repertoires in COVID-19. Study in general: Material from acute and convalescent COVID-19 was sourced from the United States, Italy and Spain.

Recovered participants had two consecutive negative NP/OP PCR tests, healthcare professional clearance, or symptom resolution. Germline CDR1 KGHSH, CDR2 LQKENI. V gave up 10 bases and J gave up 3 bases, with 15 bases separating them. The CDR3 is 13 amino acids. Per the authors' pipeline: Nucleated cell number was recorded as an estimate derived from reference gene primer amplification. The assay was immunoSEQ multiplex PCR, and TCRdb's table has in-frame clones only and misses some. D and trimming were read from the DNA, whereas the V and J calls and clone size are those reported in that table. This sample has approximately 450,000 clones, with 85% to 90% found just once.

Sequenced input: PBMCs or T cells enriched from blood (not recorded which). The gene calls are TRBV18 and TRBJ1-1, with D maybe TRBD1 (5 bases). The TCR was taken from a man aged 30 to 39 who had recovered from COVID-19. The CDR3 DNA is TGTGCCACGCAAGGGGATGAGGACACTGAAGCTTTCTTT. Translated, it gives CATQGDEDTEAFF.